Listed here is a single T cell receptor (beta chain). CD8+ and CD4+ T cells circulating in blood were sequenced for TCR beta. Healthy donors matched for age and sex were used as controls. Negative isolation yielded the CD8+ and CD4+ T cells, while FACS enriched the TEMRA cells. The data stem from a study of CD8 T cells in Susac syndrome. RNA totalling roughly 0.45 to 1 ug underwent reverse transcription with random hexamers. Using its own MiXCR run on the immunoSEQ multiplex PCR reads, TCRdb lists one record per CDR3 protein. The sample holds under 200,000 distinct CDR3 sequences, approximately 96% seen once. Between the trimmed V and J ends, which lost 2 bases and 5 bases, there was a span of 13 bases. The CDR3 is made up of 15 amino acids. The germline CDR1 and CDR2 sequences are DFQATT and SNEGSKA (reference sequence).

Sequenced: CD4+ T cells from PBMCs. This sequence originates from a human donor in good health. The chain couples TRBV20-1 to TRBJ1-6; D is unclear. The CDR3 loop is CSARMKAANNSPLHF. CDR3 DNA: TGCAGTGCTAGAATGAAGGCAGCTAATAATTCACCCCTCCACTTT.